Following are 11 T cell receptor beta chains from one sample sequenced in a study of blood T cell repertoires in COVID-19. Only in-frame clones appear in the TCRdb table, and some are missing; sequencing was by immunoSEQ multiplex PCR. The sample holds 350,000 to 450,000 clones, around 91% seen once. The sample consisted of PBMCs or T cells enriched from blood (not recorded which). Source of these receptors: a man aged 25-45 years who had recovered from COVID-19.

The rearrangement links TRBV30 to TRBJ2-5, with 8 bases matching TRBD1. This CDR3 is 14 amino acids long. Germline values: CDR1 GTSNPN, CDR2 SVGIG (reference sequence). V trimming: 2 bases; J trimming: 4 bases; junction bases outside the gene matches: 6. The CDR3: CAWSSGRGRETQYF. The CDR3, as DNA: TGTGCCTGGAGTTCTGGCAGGGGGCGAGAGACCCAGTACTTC.

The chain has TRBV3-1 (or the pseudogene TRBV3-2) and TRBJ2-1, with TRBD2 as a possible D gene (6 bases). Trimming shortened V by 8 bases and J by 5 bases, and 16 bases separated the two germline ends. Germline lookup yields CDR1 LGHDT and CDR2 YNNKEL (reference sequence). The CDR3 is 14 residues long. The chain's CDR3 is CASSQVSGDNEQFF. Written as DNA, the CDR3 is TGTGCCAGCTCGCAAGTCTCGGGGGACAATGAGCAGTTCTTC.

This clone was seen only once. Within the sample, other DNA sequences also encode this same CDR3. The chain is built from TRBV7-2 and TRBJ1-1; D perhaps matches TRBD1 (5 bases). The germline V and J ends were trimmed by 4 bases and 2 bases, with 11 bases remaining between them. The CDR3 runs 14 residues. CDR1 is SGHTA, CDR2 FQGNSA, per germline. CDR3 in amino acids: CASSSGLRNTEAFF. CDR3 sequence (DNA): TGTGCCAGCAGCTCGGGACTGAGAAACACTGAAGCTTTCTTT.

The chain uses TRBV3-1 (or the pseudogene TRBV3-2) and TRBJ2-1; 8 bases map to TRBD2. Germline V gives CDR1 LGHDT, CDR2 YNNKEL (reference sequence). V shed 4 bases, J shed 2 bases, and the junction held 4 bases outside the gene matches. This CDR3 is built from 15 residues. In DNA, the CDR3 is TGTGCCAGCAGCCCCCCGGGACTAGCCTACAATGAGCAGTTCTTC. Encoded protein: CASSPPGLAYNEQFF.

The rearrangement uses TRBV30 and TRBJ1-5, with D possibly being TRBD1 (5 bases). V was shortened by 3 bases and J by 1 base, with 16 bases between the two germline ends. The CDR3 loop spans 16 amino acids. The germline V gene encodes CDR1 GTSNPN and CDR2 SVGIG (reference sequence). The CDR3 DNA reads TGTGCCTGGAGCGGGGGATACGGAATAAGCAATCAGCCCCAGCATTTT. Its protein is CAWSGGYGISNQPQHF.

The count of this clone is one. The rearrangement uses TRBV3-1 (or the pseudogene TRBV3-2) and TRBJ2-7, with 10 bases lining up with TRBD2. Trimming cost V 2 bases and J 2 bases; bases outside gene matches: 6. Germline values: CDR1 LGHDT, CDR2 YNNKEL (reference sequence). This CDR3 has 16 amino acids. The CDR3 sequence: CASSQSQTSGTYEQYF. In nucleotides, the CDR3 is TGTGCCAGCAGCCAAAGCCAAACTAGCGGGACCTACGAGCAGTACTTC.

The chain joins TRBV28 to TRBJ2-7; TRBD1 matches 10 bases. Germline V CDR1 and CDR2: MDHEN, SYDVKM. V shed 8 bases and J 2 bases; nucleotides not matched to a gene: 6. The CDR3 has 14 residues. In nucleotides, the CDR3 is TGTGCCAGCGGAAGACAGGGGGCGACCTACGAGCAGTACTTC. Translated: CASGRQGATYEQYF.

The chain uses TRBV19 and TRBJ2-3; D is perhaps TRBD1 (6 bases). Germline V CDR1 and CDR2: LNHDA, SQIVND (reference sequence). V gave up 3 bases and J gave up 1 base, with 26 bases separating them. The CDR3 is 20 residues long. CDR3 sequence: CASSIFGASRGGAGTDTQYF. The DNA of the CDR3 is TGTGCCAGTAGTATCTTCGGTGCTAGTCGAGGGGGAGCTGGCACAGATACGCAGTATTTT.

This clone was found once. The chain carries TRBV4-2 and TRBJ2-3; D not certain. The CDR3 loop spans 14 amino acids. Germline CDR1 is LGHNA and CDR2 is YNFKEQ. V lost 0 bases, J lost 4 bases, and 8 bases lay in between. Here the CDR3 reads CASSQDPGADTQYF. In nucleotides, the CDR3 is TGTGCCAGCAGCCAAGACCCCGGAGCAGATACGCAGTATTTT.

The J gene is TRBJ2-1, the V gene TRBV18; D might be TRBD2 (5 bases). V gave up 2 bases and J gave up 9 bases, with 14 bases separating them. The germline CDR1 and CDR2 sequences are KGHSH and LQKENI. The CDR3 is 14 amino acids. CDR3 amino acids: CASSPNGLGGEQFF. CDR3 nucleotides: TGTGCCAGCTCACCAAACGGTCTTGGAGGTGAGCAGTTCTTC.

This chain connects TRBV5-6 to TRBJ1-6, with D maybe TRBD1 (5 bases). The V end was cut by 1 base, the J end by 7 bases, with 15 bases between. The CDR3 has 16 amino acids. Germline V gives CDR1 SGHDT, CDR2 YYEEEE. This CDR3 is CASSLRRQGWNSPLHF. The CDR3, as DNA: TGTGCCAGCAGCTTGAGGCGCCAGGGTTGGAATTCACCCCTCCACTTT.